Each of the 18 T cell receptor beta chains below was sequenced from the same sample in a study of blood T cell repertoires in COVID-19. Here immunoSEQ multiplex PCR was the method, and the copy in TCRdb shows in-frame clones only, minus some. This sample has 30,000 to 40,000 clones, with roughly 80% found just once. Sequenced: peripheral blood. The receptors here all came from a man older than 75 with acute or convalescent COVID-19.

J is TRBJ2-7 and V is TRBV7-2; D is perhaps TRBD2 (6 bases). The V gene's germline CDR1 is SGHTA and CDR2 FQGNSA. This CDR3 has 15 amino acids. Trimming cost V 3 bases and J 0 bases, with 12 bases left between them. CDR3 in amino acids: CASSFLGGDSYEQYF. The CDR3 DNA follows: TGTGCCAGCAGCTTCTTGGGCGGGGACTCCTACGAGCAGTACTTC.

The V and J genes are TRBV7-3 and TRBJ1-1; D is perhaps TRBD1 (5 bases). Trimming took off 5 bases at V and 5 bases at J, with 12 bases between the two ends. The germline gives CDR1 SGHTA, CDR2 FQGTGA. The CDR3 length is 13 residues. The CDR3 protein is CASSQGARTEAFF. DNA of the CDR3: TGTGCCAGCAGCCAAGGGGCCAGAACTGAAGCTTTCTTT.

The CDR3 sequence: CASSDTRGLRETQYF. The CDR3 DNA sequence: TGTGCCAGCAGTGACACCAGGGGGTTGAGAGAGACCCAGTACTTC. The V and J genes are TRBV2 and TRBJ2-5; 7 bases fit TRBD1. Germline CDR1 SNHLY, CDR2 FYNNEI. There are 15 residues in the CDR3. Trimming at V came to 3 bases and at J to 4 bases, leaving 8 bases not matched to a gene.

The rearrangement joins TRBV6-5 to TRBJ1-1, with D possibly matching TRBD1 (6 bases). The CDR3 is 14 amino acids. CDR1 is MNHEY and CDR2 is SVGAGI in the germline V gene. Trimming took off 6 bases at V and 6 bases at J, with 17 bases between the two ends. In DNA form, the CDR3 reads TGTGCCAGCAGCCCCCAGGGGAACCGTGCTGAAGCTTTCTTT. Its protein is CASSPQGNRAEAFF.

Points on this clone: The sample has other DNA sequences that encode this CDR3 too. The rearrangement uses TRBV11-3 and TRBJ2-7, with 11 positions matching TRBD1. From germline, CDR1 is SGHNT and CDR2 YENEEA. The J segment lost 3 bases and the V segment lost 1 base, leaving 2 bases of the junction unmatched. This CDR3 has 15 residues. The CDR3 DNA reads as TGTGCCAGCAGCTTAGGGGGGACAGGGGGCTACGAGCAGTACTTC. It yields the protein CASSLGGTGGYEQYF.

The chain carries TRBV21-1 and TRBJ1-4; the table gives TRBD1 as D, unverified against the DNA. TRBV21-1 is noted as a pseudogene. There are 16 residues in the CDR3. The CDR3 here is CASSNRQGATNEKLFF. Written as DNA, the CDR3 is TGTGCCAGCAGCAACAGACAGGGTGCAACTAATGAAAAACTGTTTTTT.

The chain couples TRBV2 to TRBJ1-4; tentatively, D is TRBD1 (6 bases). Germline-derived CDR1 and CDR2 are SNHLY and FYNNEI. V lost 5 bases, J lost 4 bases, and 23 bases lay in between. The CDR3 is 18 amino acids. CDR3 bases: TGTGCCAGCAGTTCTCCCAGAAACCACAGGGCGGGTAATGAAAAACTGTTTTTT. Translation: CASSSPRNHRAGNEKLFF.

This chain uses TRBV10-2 with TRBJ2-5, with D maybe TRBD2 (7 bases). V lost 8 bases and J lost 8, with 18 bases in between. The V gene's germline CDR1 is WSHSY and CDR2 SAAADI. This CDR3 region has 13 residues. CDR3 sequence reads: CASARGPPRTQYF. The CDR3 nucleotides are TGCGCCAGCGCGCGGGGGCCCCCAAGAACCCAGTACTTC.

The J gene is TRBJ2-7, the V gene TRBV6-5, with D tentatively TRBD1 (6 bases). Trimming cost V 11 bases and J 2 bases, with 13 bases left between them. The CDR3 extends over 12 amino acids. In germline, CDR1 is MNHEY, CDR2 SVGAGI. DNA for the CDR3: TGTGCCGAAGGGCCAGGGGCCTACGAGCAGTACTTC. Encoded protein: CAEGPGAYEQYF.

This clone was detected once. The V gene is TRBV4-1, the J gene TRBJ2-7, with a possible D match to TRBD2 (6 bases). Germline assignment: CDR1 MGHRA and CDR2 YSYEKL. The CDR3 is 11 amino acids. The V end lost 4 bases, the J end lost 5 bases, and 6 bases lay between the germline ends. The CDR3 coding sequence is TGCGCCAGCAGCCGGGGGGACGAGCAGTACTTC. Its translation is CASSRGDEQYF.

The V call is TRBV7-8, the J call TRBJ2-2; D gene uncertain. The CDR3 length is 15 residues. V lost 5 bases, J lost 1 base, and 11 bases lay in between. Germline V lookup: CDR1 SGHVS, CDR2 FQNEAQ. In DNA form, the CDR3 reads TGTGCCAGCAGCGAACGCTACCAGAACACCGGGGAGCTGTTTTTT. Translated, it gives CASSERYQNTGELFF.

V and J are TRBV30 and TRBJ1-5; 7 bases fit TRBD1. Germline V CDR1 and CDR2: GTSNPN, SVGIG (reference sequence). CDR3 length equals 12 residues. V gave up 6 bases and J gave up 3 bases; unmatched junction bases: 2. CDR3 DNA sequence: TGTGCCTGTGGGACAGACAATCAGCCCCAGCATTTT. It yields the protein CACGTDNQPQHF.

V is TRBV5-1 and J is TRBJ2-5; 9 positions agree with TRBD1. With V trimmed by 3 bases and J by 5 bases, 14 bases remained unmatched. The germline gives CDR1 SGHRS, CDR2 YFSETQ. This CDR3 is built from 17 residues. Written as DNA, the CDR3 is TGCGCCAGCAGCTCATTTGAGGGGACAGGGCAGGGGGAGACCCAGTACTTC. As protein: CASSSFEGTGQGETQYF. The whole variable domain, remainder taken from reference TRBV5-1 and TRBJ2-5, is KAGVTQTPRYLIKTRGQQVTLSCSPISGHRSVSWYQQTPGQGLQFLFEYFSETQRNKGNFPGRFSGRQFSNSRSEMNVSTLELGDSALYLCASSSFEGTGQGETQYFGPGTRLLVL.

This clone turned up a few times. The chain employs TRBV5-5 and TRBJ2-3; the match to TRBD2 covers 8 bases. CDR3 length equals 15 residues. Germline values: CDR1 SGHKS, CDR2 YYEKEE (reference sequence). With 2 bases clipped from V and 0 bases from J, the junction kept 2 bases outside the gene matches. Here the CDR3 reads CASSFLAGSTDTQYF. CDR3 bases: TGTGCCAGCAGCTTCTTAGCGGGAAGCACAGATACGCAGTATTTT.

The chain employs TRBV3-1 (or the pseudogene TRBV3-2) and TRBJ2-1, with D tentatively TRBD2 (6 bases). The germline V and J ends were trimmed by 1 base and 8 bases, with 12 bases remaining between them. CDR3 length: 14 residues. Germline-derived CDR1 and CDR2 are LGHDT and YNNKEL (reference sequence). The CDR3 DNA follows: TGTGCCAGCAGCCAAGGAGGCGGGGCCGATGAGCAGTTCTTC. This translates into CASSQGGGADEQFF.

J is TRBJ2-3 and V is TRBV18; 9 bases agree with TRBD2. Trimming removed 5 bases from V and 0 bases from J; junction bases left unmatched: 6. CDR1 is KGHSH and CDR2 is LQKENI in the germline V gene. This CDR3 spans 16 amino acids. This CDR3 reads CASSITSGSSTDTQYF. In nucleotides, the CDR3 is TGTGCCAGCTCAATTACTAGCGGGTCTAGCACAGATACGCAGTATTTT.

This clone was found a few times. The chain has TRBV7-2 and TRBJ2-7, with TRBD1 matching over 11 bases. CDR1 is SGHTA, CDR2 FQGNSA, per germline. The CDR3 is 15 residues long. J was trimmed by 3 bases and V by 2 bases; bases with no gene match: 3. The CDR3 protein is CASSLRGTGGYEQYF. The CDR3 DNA follows: TGTGCCAGCAGCTTAAGGGGGACAGGGGGCTACGAGCAGTACTTC.

The chain employs TRBV30 and TRBJ2-7, with TRBD2 as a possible D gene (6 bases). Trimming removed 5 bases at V and 2 bases at J, with 7 bases between. The CDR3 sequence is 11 residues long. Germline CDR1 and CDR2: GTSNPN and SVGIG (reference sequence). CDR3 sequence: CAWSSAYEQYF. CDR3 bases: TGTGCCTGGTCTAGCGCCTACGAGCAGTACTTC.